This T cell receptor beta chain is from a study of blood T cell repertoires in COVID-19. Study-wide context: Samples of COVID-19 (acute and convalescent) were obtained from the United States, Italy and Spain. Nucleic acid was either cDNA or gDNA, and it came from T cells, B-cell-depleted T cells, or PBMCs.

Only in-frame clones appear in the TCRdb table, and some are missing; sequencing was by immunoSEQ multiplex PCR. Of 200,000 to 250,000 clones listed, 80% to 85% were seen once; the top ten hold approximately 10%. Per the germline V gene, CDR1 is SNHLY and CDR2 is FYNNEI. CDR3 size: 13 residues. The V and J ends lost 11 bases and 8 bases, in that order; junction bases with no gene match: 13. Sequences were obtained from peripheral blood. The sequence derives from a woman aged 80 or older with COVID-19, enrolled during active disease. The J gene is TRBJ1-2, the V gene TRBV2; 8 bases agree with TRBD1. The CDR3 loop is CASLPGGGVGYTF. Here the CDR3 DNA reads TGTGCCTCGCTCCCAGGGGGCGGGGTCGGCTACACCTTC.